The 14 T cell receptor beta chains listed next were all sequenced from one sample in a study of shared T cell receptors in the human thymus. Clones were sequenced by immunoSEQ multiplex PCR, and TCRdb holds only the in-frame ones, with some missing. The profile covers 700,000 to 750,000 clones, with 80% to 90% appearing a single time and about 0.0098% taken by the ten largest. In addition, the sample was reused for a study of human thymus T cells.

Input material: thymocytes. These receptors came from a girl under two years old with a congenital heart defect.

This clone was counted a single time. This chain uses TRBV29-1 with TRBJ2-5, with TRBD2 as a possible D gene (5 bases). Germline V gene sequence: CDR1 SQVTM, CDR2 ANQGSEA. This CDR3 is built from 14 residues. V was clipped by 6 bases and J by 2 bases, with 16 bases between them. CDR3 region: CSVGERDPQETQYF. In nucleotides, the CDR3 is TGCAGCGTCGGAGAGAGGGATCCGCAAGAGACCCAGTACTTC.

This sequence joins TRBV9 and TRBJ1-6; D is ambiguous. V was cut by 9 bases and J by 0 bases, with 13 bases left in between. CDR3 length: 15 amino acids. CDR1 and CDR2 (germline): SGDLS, YYNGEE. The CDR3 DNA is TGTGCCACCTCGACGGGGAGCTCCTATAATTCACCCCTCCACTTT. It yields the protein CATSTGSSYNSPLHF.

This CDR3 reads CASSLVGPEPNTEAFF. Here the CDR3 DNA reads TGTGCCAGCAGCTTAGTGGGGCCGGAACCGAACACTGAAGCTTTCTTT. The rearrangement links TRBV11-2 to TRBJ1-1, with D perhaps TRBD1 (5 bases). The germline V and J ends were trimmed by 1 base and 1 base, with 13 bases remaining between them. The CDR3 spans 16 residues. Germline V gene lookup returns CDR1 SGHAT and CDR2 FQNNGV.

The chain links TRBV25-1 to TRBJ2-7; D perhaps matches TRBD2 (8 bases). The CDR3 extends over 17 amino acids. Trimming stripped 4 bases from V and 2 bases from J, with 21 bases between. In germline, CDR1 is MGHDK, CDR2 SYGVNS. The CDR3 protein is CASSVGRAGDSTYEQYF. CDR3 bases: TGTGCCAGCAGTGTGGGAAGAGCGGGGGACAGCACCTACGAGCAGTACTTC.

The chain couples TRBV2 to TRBJ1-5; TRBD1 matches at 7 bases. Germline V gene lookup returns CDR1 SNHLY and CDR2 FYNNEI. The CDR3 covers 15 residues. The ends lost 6 bases at V and 6 bases at J; junction bases unmatched: 11. CDR3 sequence: CASSCPKGAIQPQHF. As DNA, the CDR3 is TGTGCCAGCAGCTGCCCAAAGGGGGCTATTCAGCCCCAGCATTTT.

Only a few counts were recorded for this clone. This chain connects TRBV18 to TRBJ2-3, with TRBD2 matching 8 bases. V shed 2 bases, J shed 7 bases, and the junction held 8 bases outside the gene matches. The CDR3 is 15 amino acids. CDR1 is KGHSH and CDR2 is LQKENI in the germline V gene. The CDR3 reads CASSPYSGEANTQYF. The CDR3 bases are TGTGCCAGCTCACCATATAGCGGGGAAGCCAATACGCAGTATTTT. Supplemented by reference TRBV18 and TRBJ2-3, the full variable domain reads NAGVMQNPRHLVRRRGQEARLRCSPMKGHSHVYWYRQLPEEGLKFMVYLQKENIIDESGMPKERFSAEFPKEGPSILRIQQVVRGDSAAYFCASSPYSGEANTQYFGPGTRLTVL.

The chain links TRBV6-6 to TRBJ1-2; D might be TRBD1 (6 bases). The germline V and J ends were trimmed by 0 bases and 3 bases, with 11 bases remaining between them. Germline assignment: CDR1 MNHNY and CDR2 SVGAGI (reference sequence). The CDR3 runs 15 residues. The CDR3 sequence is CASSYSGDRHYGYTF. CDR3 nucleotide sequence: TGTGCCAGCAGTTACTCGGGAGACAGGCACTATGGCTACACCTTC.

The chain combines TRBV5-1 with TRBJ1-6, with D unresolved. Germline CDR1 and CDR2: SGHRS and YFSETQ. Trimming shortened V by 4 bases and J by 3 bases, and 23 bases separated the two germline ends. CDR3 length: 19 amino acids. CDR3 DNA: TGCGCCAGCAGCCCCCACATTTCCCCGGGGAATCGCTATAATTCACCCCTCCACTTT. Its translation: CASSPHISPGNRYNSPLHF.

The chain links TRBV18 to TRBJ2-7; unclear D gene. Germline V gene data show CDR1 as KGHSH and CDR2 as LQKENI. V was cut by 10 bases and J by 5 bases, with 3 bases left in between. This CDR3 spans 8 amino acids. CDR3 residues: CAIDEQYF. Here the CDR3 DNA reads TGTGCCATCGACGAGCAGTACTTC.

The chain combines TRBV5-5 with TRBJ1-1; 10 bases agree with TRBD1. V shed 4 bases, J shed 1 base, and the junction held 7 bases outside the gene matches. This CDR3 has 16 amino acids. The germline V gene has CDR1 SGHKS and CDR2 YYEKEE (reference sequence). CDR3 region: CASSLGRDRGNTEAFF. The CDR3 DNA sequence: TGTGCCAGCAGCCTCGGACGGGACAGGGGGAACACTGAAGCTTTCTTT.

This chain links TRBV5-1 with TRBJ1-2; maybe TRBD1 (6 bases). Trimming removed 1 base at V and 8 bases at J, with 18 bases between. Germline CDR1 reads SGHRS; CDR2 reads YFSETQ. This CDR3 is built from 15 residues. The CDR3 DNA is TGCGCCAGCAGCTTGACAGGGCCGGCCCCTATGGGCTACACCTTC. This translates into CASSLTGPAPMGYTF. Supplemented by reference TRBV5-1 and TRBJ1-2, the full variable domain reads KAGVTQTPRYLIKTRGQQVTLSCSPISGHRSVSWYQQTPGQGLQFLFEYFSETQRNKGNFPGRFSGRQFSNSRSEMNVSTLELGDSALYLCASSLTGPAPMGYTFGSGTRLTVV.

A few counts support this clone. This rearrangement joins TRBV28 to TRBJ1-5; TRBD1 matches at 9 bases. This CDR3 spans 14 amino acids. V lost 6 bases and J lost 6; bases outside the gene matches: 6. CDR1 is MDHEN, CDR2 SYDVKM, per germline. CDR3 residues: CASRVQGAGQPQHF. The CDR3 bases are TGTGCCAGCAGAGTACAGGGGGCAGGTCAGCCCCAGCATTTT.

V and J are TRBV7-2 and TRBJ2-7; 8 positions match TRBD1. The CDR3 extends over 16 amino acids. Germline V gene lookup returns CDR1 SGHTA and CDR2 FQGNSA. Trimming removed 2 bases from V and 3 bases from J; junction bases left unmatched: 9. The CDR3 sequence: CASSLWLDRVDYEQYF. The CDR3 region has the DNA TGTGCCAGCAGCTTATGGCTGGACAGGGTAGACTACGAGCAGTACTTC.

The J gene is TRBJ1-5, the V gene TRBV14; 8 bases fit TRBD1. Germline loops: CDR1 SGHDN, CDR2 FVKESK. After removal of 4 bases from V and 7 bases from J, the junction contained 3 bases not matched to a gene. This CDR3 is built from 13 residues. Here the CDR3 DNA reads TGTGCCAGCAGCCCCGGACAGGGACAGCCCCAGCATTTT. Translating it yields CASSPGQGQPQHF.